This TCR beta chain was obtained from a study of control samples from healthy donors and cancer patients. Germline lookup yields CDR1 KGHSH and CDR2 LQKENI. This CDR3 has 16 amino acids. V lost 4 bases and J lost 4; bases outside the gene matches: 8. Sequencing was performed with immunoSEQ multiplex PCR; in TCRdb, only in-frame clones are kept and a portion is missing. The top ten clones hold 15% to 20% of a sample with roughly 100,000 clones, around 89% of them seen once. This receptor was obtained from a man aged 55 to 70 with lung cancer. V gene TRBV18 combines with J gene TRBJ2-2; 8 bases align to TRBD1. The sequencing sample was made of PBMCs. The CDR3: CASSLLSDRGTGELFF. The CDR3 DNA follows: TGTGCCAGCTCACTACTGAGCGACAGGGGCACCGGGGAGCTGTTTTTT. Drawing the rest from reference TRBV18 and TRBJ2-2, the complete variable domain is NAGVMQNPRHLVRRRGQEARLRCSPMKGHSHVYWYRQLPEEGLKFMVYLQKENIIDESGMPKERFSAEFPKEGPSILRIQQVVRGDSAAYFCASSLLSDRGTGELFFGEGSRLTVL.